A single TCR beta chain is shown here with its context. These data belong to a study of blood T cell repertoires in COVID-19. Overall study: Whether acute or convalescent, the COVID-19 samples came from the United States, Italy and Spain.

Per the original methods: Estimation of nucleated cell counts was performed using reference gene primer amplification. Method: immunoSEQ multiplex PCR; TCRdb's copy keeps in-frame clones and lacks some. The DNA gave D and trimming, while V, J and clone size come from that table. The profile shows approximately 30,000 clones, roughly 90% of them singletons. Germline CDR1 MNHEY, CDR2 SMNVEV (reference sequence). V trimming: 11 bases; J trimming: 0 bases; junction bases outside the gene matches: 9. The CDR3 spans 16 residues. V gene TRBV27 combines with J gene TRBJ2-6; 8 bases map to TRBD1. Sequencing was performed on peripheral blood. This receptor was taken from a human donor with active COVID-19. The donor label of this sample is uncertain. CDR3 sequence: CAVRQGSLSGANVLTF. The CDR3 DNA reads as TGTGCCGTGAGACAGGGGTCCCTCTCTGGGGCCAACGTCCTGACTTTC.